The 32 T cell receptor beta chains reported below all come from one sample, sequenced in a study of blood T cell repertoires in COVID-19. Only in-frame clones appear in the TCRdb table, and some are missing; sequencing was by immunoSEQ multiplex PCR. The sample lists 90,000 to 150,000 clones; about 74% were seen once. Sequences were obtained from peripheral blood. The receptor set was obtained from a man aged 65 to 85 with acute or convalescent COVID-19.

The chain has TRBV5-5 and TRBJ1-3, with unresolved D. Germline V lookup: CDR1 SGHKS, CDR2 YYEKEE (reference sequence). The CDR3 loop spans 13 amino acids. V lost 4 bases to trimming and J lost 2 bases, with 7 bases between them. CDR3 sequence: CASSLPAGNTIYF. In nucleotides, the CDR3 is TGTGCCAGCAGCCTCCCCGCTGGAAACACCATATATTTT.

This clone was detected only a few times. The gene calls are TRBV2 and TRBJ2-7; 9 nucleotides line up with TRBD1. The V gene end was trimmed by 4 bases and the J gene end by 4 bases; junction bases not matched to a gene: 8. Per the germline V gene, CDR1 is SNHLY and CDR2 is FYNNEI. The CDR3 has 15 residues. Here the CDR3 reads CASSGPYRGPYEQYF. The CDR3 DNA follows: TGTGCCAGCAGTGGCCCCTACAGGGGGCCTTACGAGCAGTACTTC.

This CDR3 reads CASSSVGRDRGRETQYF. The CDR3 coding sequence is TGTGCCAGCAGCTCAGTTGGCCGGGACAGGGGGCGGGAGACCCAGTACTTC. This chain joins TRBV7-6 and TRBJ2-5, with 12 positions matching TRBD1. Trimming took 4 bases from V and 5 from J; bases not matched to a gene: 11. CDR1 and CDR2 from the germline V gene are SGHVS and FNYEAQ. The CDR3 spans 17 residues.

The gene calls are TRBV30 and TRBJ2-7; 7 bases match TRBD1. The germline V gene has CDR1 GTSNPN and CDR2 SVGIG (reference sequence). The CDR3 has 13 amino acids. Losses at the gene ends were 5 bases for V and 4 bases for J; bases not matched to a gene: 8. This CDR3 is CAWATGNTYEQYF. In nucleotides, the CDR3 is TGTGCCTGGGCGACAGGGAATACTTACGAGCAGTACTTC.

The J gene is TRBJ2-3, the V gene TRBV5-1; 11 bases line up with TRBD2. This CDR3 is built from 19 residues. The germline V gene encodes CDR1 SGHRS and CDR2 YFSETQ. V gave up 3 bases and J gave up 2 bases; unmatched junction bases: 14. CDR3 protein: CASSSSAGTSGAATDTQYF. The CDR3 DNA reads as TGCGCCAGCAGCTCATCAGCCGGGACTAGCGGCGCCGCCACAGATACGCAGTATTTT.

V usage is TRBV30 and J usage is TRBJ1-1; D call uncertain. The germline V and J ends were trimmed by 1 base and 6 bases, with 9 bases remaining between them. The CDR3 is made up of 12 amino acids. Germline CDR1 is GTSNPN and CDR2 is SVGIG (reference sequence). CDR3 region: CAWSAGLAEAFF. CDR3 in DNA: TGTGCCTGGAGTGCAGGACTAGCTGAAGCTTTCTTT.

In its sample, this clone is medium-sized. The V and J genes are TRBV29-1 and TRBJ2-3; 7 bases match TRBD1. The germline V gene encodes CDR1 SQVTM and CDR2 ANQGSEA. This CDR3 is built from 15 residues. The ends lost 7 bases at V and 4 bases at J; junction bases unmatched: 14. CDR3 residues: CSARLQGISPDTQYF. The CDR3 DNA reads as TGCAGCGCTCGATTACAGGGGATCTCTCCAGATACGCAGTATTTT.

This clone was seen a single time. The chain links TRBV19 to TRBJ1-1; unclear D gene. Deletions cut 0 bases from V and 11 bases from J, with 13 bases between. The germline V gene encodes CDR1 LNHDA and CDR2 SQIVND (reference sequence). This CDR3 comprises 13 residues. The CDR3 nucleotides are TGTGCCAGTAGTATAGATCAACGGGAGAAGGCTTTCTTT. This translates into CASSIDQREKAFF.

The rearrangement joins TRBV7-2 to TRBJ2-2; 9 bases match TRBD2. The CDR3 is 17 residues long. Germline CDR1 and CDR2: SGHTA and FQGNSA. Unmatched junction bases numbered 7, after V lost 3 bases and J lost 2 bases. The chain's CDR3 is CASSFVAGAGNTGELFF. The CDR3 region has the DNA TGTGCCAGCAGCTTTGTAGCGGGAGCGGGTAACACCGGGGAGCTGTTTTTT.

The chain joins TRBV18 to TRBJ2-2, with D possibly matching TRBD2 (5 bases). Germline assignment: CDR1 KGHSH and CDR2 LQKENI. The CDR3 extends over 15 amino acids. V dropped 3 bases and J dropped 0 bases, with 8 bases sitting between them. This CDR3 is CASSPRAANTGELFF. The CDR3 bases are TGTGCCAGCTCACCGAGGGCCGCGAACACCGGGGAGCTGTTTTTT.

The rearrangement joins TRBV6-5 to TRBJ2-1, with D perhaps matching TRBD1 (6 bases). CDR1 is MNHEY and CDR2 is SVGAGI in the germline V gene. Deletions cut 10 bases from V and 9 bases from J, with 19 bases between. The CDR3 contains 13 residues. Here the CDR3 DNA reads TGTGCCACCCACGGGACACCTGCGCGTGAGCAGTTCTTC. Its translation is CATHGTPAREQFF.

This sequence joins TRBV18 and TRBJ2-1, with 9 nucleotides matching TRBD2. From germline, CDR1 is KGHSH and CDR2 LQKENI. V lost 2 bases to trimming and J lost 4 bases; unmatched junction nucleotides: 6. There are 16 residues in the CDR3. CDR3 protein: CASSPLQREDYNEQFF. The DNA for the CDR3 is TGTGCCAGCTCACCATTACAGCGGGAGGATTACAATGAGCAGTTCTTC.

The rearrangement links TRBV5-1 to TRBJ2-3, with 9 bases lining up with TRBD1. V was clipped by 4 bases and J by 2 bases; unmatched bases: 8. Germline V gene lookup returns CDR1 SGHRS and CDR2 YFSETQ. This CDR3 comprises 16 residues. The CDR3 region is CASSPGTGSVTDTQYF. The CDR3 bases are TGCGCCAGCAGCCCGGGGACAGGGAGTGTCACAGATACGCAGTATTTT.

The chain couples TRBV18 to TRBJ2-3; possibly TRBD2 for D (8 bases). This CDR3 is 18 amino acids long. Trimming took off 6 bases at V and 4 bases at J, with 26 bases between the two ends. Germline CDR1 reads KGHSH; CDR2 reads LQKENI. The CDR3 nucleotides are TGTGCCAGCTCTCTACAATCAGGGGGGAGCGGGGGACCAGATACGCAGTATTTT. This codes for CASSLQSGGSGGPDTQYF.

V and J are TRBV20-1 and TRBJ2-7, with 7 positions matching TRBD2. Losses at the gene ends were 3 bases for V and 2 bases for J; bases not matched to a gene: 4. Germline V gene sequence: CDR1 DFQATT, CDR2 SNEGSKA (reference sequence). The CDR3 is 13 amino acids. The CDR3 region has the DNA TGCAGTGCTAGTGCGGGAGCCCCCTACGAGCAGTACTTC. This translates into CSASAGAPYEQYF.

This rearrangement joins TRBV7-2 to TRBJ1-2; 8 bases line up with TRBD1. Looked up from germline, CDR1 is SGHTA and CDR2 is FQGNSA. There are 15 residues in the CDR3. V shed 1 base and J 5 bases; nucleotides not matched to a gene: 6. CDR3 nucleotides: TGTGCCAGCAGCTTAGATTCGGACAGGGTGTATGGCTACACCTTC. Translated, it gives CASSLDSDRVYGYTF.

CDR3 sequence reads: CASSHSPPGYEQYF. In nucleotides, the CDR3 is TGTGCCAGCTCACACAGCCCACCTGGGTACGAGCAGTACTTC. This chain joins TRBV18 and TRBJ2-7; no firm D call. Germline CDR1 is KGHSH and CDR2 is LQKENI. V was clipped by 4 bases and J by 4 bases, with 14 bases between them. This CDR3 has 14 residues.

The genes are TRBV15 and TRBJ2-7; a possible D gene is TRBD2 (6 bases). CDR3 length: 15 amino acids. Germline-derived CDR1 and CDR2 are LNHNV and YYDKDF (reference sequence). Trimming removed 5 bases from V and 0 bases from J, with 14 bases in between. The CDR3 sequence: CATSLVSGSSYEQYF. Written as DNA, the CDR3 is TGTGCCACCAGCCTGGTTAGCGGCTCCTCCTACGAGCAGTACTTC.

The table lists this clone with a few counts. V is TRBV11-2 and J is TRBJ2-1; the match to TRBD2 covers 8 bases. The CDR3 spans 17 residues. Germline CDR1 is SGHAT and CDR2 is FQNNGV. V lost 5 bases and J lost 3; bases outside the gene matches: 12. As DNA, the CDR3 is TGTGCCAGCAGCCAGCCCGCGGGGCGGGGGGACTACAATGAGCAGTTCTTC. This sequence encodes CASSQPAGRGDYNEQFF.

The rearrangement uses TRBV7-8 and TRBJ1-1; 9 positions agree with TRBD1. The CDR3 is made up of 19 amino acids. V gave up 2 bases and J gave up 0 bases; unmatched junction bases: 13. From germline, CDR1 is SGHVS and CDR2 FQNEAQ. CDR3 DNA sequence: TGTGCCAGCAGCTTATGGGGAGTTCGGACAGGGGCGATGAACACTGAAGCTTTCTTT. Amino acid sequence: CASSLWGVRTGAMNTEAFF.

This rearrangement joins TRBV24-1 to TRBJ2-3; TRBD1 aligns across 7 bases. Germline V lookup: CDR1 KGHDR, CDR2 SFDVKD. The J segment lost 4 bases and the V segment lost 2 bases, leaving 5 bases of the junction unmatched. This CDR3 region has 15 residues. CDR3 sequence (DNA): TGTGCCACCAGTGATTCCCGACAGGGTCCAGATACGCAGTATTTT. Protein sequence: CATSDSRQGPDTQYF.

This chain uses TRBV18 with TRBJ1-1, with 9 positions matching TRBD1. This CDR3 region has 16 residues. V lost 2 bases and J lost 4; bases outside the gene matches: 8. Germline lookup yields CDR1 KGHSH and CDR2 LQKENI. CDR3 amino acids: CASSPYTGGAVTEAFF. The CDR3 coding sequence is TGTGCCAGCTCACCATATACAGGGGGCGCGGTCACTGAAGCTTTCTTT.

This rearrangement joins TRBV5-4 to TRBJ2-1, with D uncertain. The V end was cut by 0 bases, the J end by 8 bases, with 9 bases between. The germline CDR1 and CDR2 sequences are SGHNT and YYREEE (reference sequence). The CDR3 totals 13 residues. In nucleotides, the CDR3 is TGTGCCAGCAGCTTGGAATCCTCGGATGAGCAGTTCTTC. Amino acid sequence: CASSLESSDEQFF. Full variable domain (remainder filled in from reference TRBV5-4 and TRBJ2-1): ETGVTQSPTHLIKTRGQQVTLRCSSQSGHNTVSWYQQALGQGPQFIFQYYREEENGRGNFPPRFSGLQFPNYSSELNVNALELDDSALYLCASSLESSDEQFFGPGTRLTVL.

The chain has TRBV19 and TRBJ1-2, with D possibly TRBD1 on 6 matching bases. Germline V CDR1 and CDR2: LNHDA, SQIVND (reference sequence). V lost 6 bases and J lost 7, with 9 bases in between. This CDR3 is built from 11 residues. The CDR3 region is CASSGTFGYTF. CDR3 in DNA: TGTGCCAGTAGCGGGACATTTGGCTACACCTTC.

This clone was counted a single time. This chain connects TRBV2 to TRBJ2-7, with 10 bases aligning to TRBD2. J lost 0 bases, V lost 2 bases, and 1 base had no gene match. This CDR3 spans 15 amino acids. CDR1 is SNHLY and CDR2 is FYNNEI in the germline V gene. This CDR3 is CASSETSGTSYEQYF. The DNA for the CDR3 is TGTGCCAGCAGTGAAACTAGCGGGACCTCCTACGAGCAGTACTTC.

V gene TRBV5-1 combines with J gene TRBJ2-7; the D gene is possibly TRBD1 (5 bases). This CDR3 contains 15 residues. The V gene's germline CDR1 is SGHRS and CDR2 YFSETQ. With 2 bases removed from V and 5 bases from J, the gap between germline ends came to 17 bases. CDR3 sequence reads: CASSFQGLRLDEQYF. In nucleotides, the CDR3 is TGCGCCAGCAGCTTCCAGGGTTTGCGACTTGACGAGCAGTACTTC.

This chain joins TRBV27 and TRBJ2-7; 9 nucleotides agree with TRBD1. V lost 5 bases and J lost 6; bases outside the gene matches: 5. Germline V gene data show CDR1 as MNHEY and CDR2 as SMNVEV (reference sequence). This CDR3 spans 13 amino acids. As DNA, the CDR3 is TGTGCCAGCAGTCGGACAGGGGCGGGCGAGCAGTACTTC. Encoded protein: CASSRTGAGEQYF.

This chain joins TRBV6-5 and TRBJ1-2; tentatively, D is TRBD1 (5 bases). This CDR3 is built from 14 residues. From germline, CDR1 is MNHEY and CDR2 SVGAGI. The V gene lost 8 bases and the J gene lost 1 base, with 14 bases spanning the gap. CDR3 bases: TGTGCCAGCGGGAGGGACGGGGATAACTATGGCTACACCTTC. Amino acid sequence: CASGRDGDNYGYTF.

The V and J genes are TRBV7-9 and TRBJ1-1; D uncertain. The CDR3 is made up of 12 amino acids. Germline CDR1 and CDR2: SEHNR and FQNEAQ (reference sequence). Trimming took off 3 bases at V and 0 bases at J, with 2 bases between the two ends. The CDR3 is CASSFMNTEAFF. The CDR3 nucleotides read TGTGCCAGCAGCTTCATGAACACTGAAGCTTTCTTT.

The chain employs TRBV19 and TRBJ2-1; 9 bases match TRBD2. Losses at the gene ends were 5 bases for V and 7 bases for J; bases not matched to a gene: 15. Germline V gene sequence: CDR1 LNHDA, CDR2 SQIVND (reference sequence). The CDR3 loop spans 17 amino acids. DNA of the CDR3: TGTGCCAGTAGTGACGACCCGAGCGGGAGGCCCGGTAATGAGCAGTTCTTC. Residues: CASSDDPSGRPGNEQFF.

In its sample, this clone was seen once. This chain uses TRBV6-6 with TRBJ1-1, with 8 bases identical to TRBD1. Germline CDR1 is MNHNY and CDR2 is SVGAGI (reference sequence). The CDR3 totals 12 residues. J lost 11 bases, V lost 4 bases, and 6 bases had no gene match. CDR3 in DNA: TGTGCCAGCAGTTCACCGACAGGGGAGGCTTTCTTT. It codes for CASSSPTGEAFF.

The genes are TRBV4-3 and TRBJ2-7, with D unresolved. The length of the CDR3 is 15 residues. V was cut by 0 bases and J by 0 bases, with 9 bases left in between. The V gene's germline CDR1 is LGHNA and CDR2 YSLEER. The CDR3 sequence is CASSQDNSYSYEQYF. CDR3 bases: TGCGCCAGCAGCCAAGATAATTCCTACTCCTACGAGCAGTACTTC.